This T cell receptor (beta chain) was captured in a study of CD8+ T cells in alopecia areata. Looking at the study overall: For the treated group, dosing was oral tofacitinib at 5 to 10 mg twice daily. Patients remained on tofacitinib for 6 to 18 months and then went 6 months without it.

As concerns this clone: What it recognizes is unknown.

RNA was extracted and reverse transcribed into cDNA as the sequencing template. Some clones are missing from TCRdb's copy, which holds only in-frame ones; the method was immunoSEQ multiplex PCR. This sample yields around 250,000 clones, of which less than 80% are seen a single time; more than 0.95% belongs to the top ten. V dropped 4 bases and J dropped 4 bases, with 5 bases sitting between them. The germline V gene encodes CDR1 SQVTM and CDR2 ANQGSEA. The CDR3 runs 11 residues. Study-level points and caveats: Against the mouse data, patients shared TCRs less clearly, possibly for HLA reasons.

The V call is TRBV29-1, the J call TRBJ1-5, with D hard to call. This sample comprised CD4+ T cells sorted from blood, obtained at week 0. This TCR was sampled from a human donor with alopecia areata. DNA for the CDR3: TGCAGCGTTGGGGAAAATCAGCCCCAGCATTTT. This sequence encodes CSVGENQPQHF.